These T cell receptor beta chains were read from a single sample in a study of blood T cell repertoires in COVID-19. Assay used: immunoSEQ multiplex PCR; TCRdb lists only in-frame clones, some missing. The data hold about 210,000 clones, with 85% to 90% observed a single time. Source material: PBMCs or T cells enriched from blood (not recorded which). Receptors were obtained from a woman aged 40 to 50 in a cohort exposed to, infected with or recovered from COVID-19 (not recorded which). The CDR3 runs from the conserved cysteine through the conserved F or W. The D gene is left open where the match is weak. Clone size is not always given. Where it is, it says once, few, many or a class for expanded clones.

d_call: TRBD2; v_call: TRBV3-1/TRBV3-2; j_call: TRBJ2-7; clone_size: NA; cdr3_aa: CASRGERGSIGYEQYF; cdr3_nt: TGTGCCAGCAGAGGAGAGCGGGGATCTATAGGTTACGAGCAGTACTTC
d_call: TRBD2; v_call: TRBV30; j_call: TRBJ2-7; clone_size: NA; cdr3_aa: CAWSVLAGVYEQYF; cdr3_nt: TGTGCCTGGAGTGTACTGGCGGGAGTTTACGAGCAGTACTTC
d_call: NA; v_call: TRBV4-1; j_call: TRBJ1-2; clone_size: NA; cdr3_aa: CASSHTGSNYGYTF; cdr3_nt: TGCGCCAGCAGCCACACAGGGAGCAACTATGGCTACACCTTC
d_call: NA; v_call: TRBV9; j_call: TRBJ1-4; clone_size: NA; cdr3_aa: CASSVGGEGLGEKLFF; cdr3_nt: TGTGCCAGCAGCGTAGGAGGTGAGGGACTGGGGGAAAAACTGTTTTTT
d_call: NA; v_call: TRBV5-1; j_call: TRBJ2-2; clone_size: NA; cdr3_aa: CASSLEYRSNTGELFF; cdr3_nt: TGCGCCAGCAGCTTGGAGTACAGGTCGAACACCGGGGAGCTGTTTTTT
d_call: NA; v_call: TRBV6-1; j_call: TRBJ1-1; clone_size: many; cdr3_aa: CASSELENTEAFF; cdr3_nt: TGTGCCAGCAGTGAATTAGAGAACACTGAAGCTTTCTTT
d_call: NA; v_call: TRBV29-1; j_call: TRBJ1-1; clone_size: NA; cdr3_aa: CSVEDRVAESAFF; cdr3_nt: TGCAGCGTTGAAGATCGCGTAGCGGAAAGTGCTTTCTTT
d_call: TRBD1; v_call: TRBV18; j_call: TRBJ2-5; clone_size: NA; cdr3_aa: CASSHSGDRQETQYF; cdr3_nt: TGTGCCAGCTCCCACAGTGGGGACAGACAAGAGACCCAGTACTTC
d_call: TRBD1; v_call: TRBV5-4; j_call: TRBJ1-2; clone_size: NA; cdr3_aa: CASSLDAPGQGDSF; cdr3_nt: TGTGCCAGCAGCTTGGACGCTCCTGGACAGGGTGATTCTTTC
d_call: TRBD1; v_call: TRBV7-9; j_call: TRBJ1-1; clone_size: NA; cdr3_aa: CASNPPAGGNTEAFF; cdr3_nt: TGTGCCAGCAACCCTCCCGCAGGGGGGAACACTGAAGCTTTCTTT